The clone carrying this TCR beta chain was observed a few times. The antigen is unknown. In the PCR, 60 Vbeta and 13 Jbeta primers were used. Profiled with immunoSEQ multiplex PCR; TCRdb holds only in-frame clones, not every one. The sample has 100,000 to 150,000 clones, approximately 78% seen once. Germline loops: CDR1 SGHKS, CDR2 YYEKEE (reference sequence). The CDR3 extends over 16 amino acids. V lost 5 bases and J lost 6; bases outside the gene matches: 9. The data stem from a study of cytomegalovirus exposure and HLA in healthy donors. General observations from the study: For most TCR beta V segments, an earlier analysis put the productive rate at about 90% or about 30% of the time. In all likelihood, a cluster of highly shared sequence variants was a sequencing artifact. Most sequenced TCRs were rare (though some public TCRs occurred in many donors). The study listed some 160 cytomegalovirus-associated TCR beta chains.

The rearrangement uses TRBV5-5 and TRBJ2-2; 11 bases are shared with TRBD1. The receptor was isolated from a woman aged 40-49 years in good health and CMV-seronegative. The sample consisted of PBMCs. CDR3 loop: CASRLGWGQGAGELFF. The CDR3 nucleotides are TGTGCCAGCAGACTGGGATGGGGACAGGGGGCCGGGGAGCTGTTTTTT.